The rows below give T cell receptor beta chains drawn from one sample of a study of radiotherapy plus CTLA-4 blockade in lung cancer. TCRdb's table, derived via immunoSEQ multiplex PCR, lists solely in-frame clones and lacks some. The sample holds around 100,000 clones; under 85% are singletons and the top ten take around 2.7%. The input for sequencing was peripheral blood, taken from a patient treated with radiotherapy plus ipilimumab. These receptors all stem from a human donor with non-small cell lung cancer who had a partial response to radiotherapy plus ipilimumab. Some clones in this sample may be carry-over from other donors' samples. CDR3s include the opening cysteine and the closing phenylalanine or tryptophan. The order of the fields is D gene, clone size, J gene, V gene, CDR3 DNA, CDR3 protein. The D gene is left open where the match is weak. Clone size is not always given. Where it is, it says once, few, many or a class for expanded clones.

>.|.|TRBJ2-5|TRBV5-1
TGCGCCAGCAGCTTCCAGGACTGGCAAGAGACCCAGTACTTC
CASSFQDWQETQYF
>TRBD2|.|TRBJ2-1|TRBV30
TGTGCCTGGAGCCGACTAGCGTTCCTCAATGAGCAGTTCTTC
CAWSRLAFLNEQFF
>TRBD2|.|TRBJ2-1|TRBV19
TGTGCCAGTAGTGTCACTAGCGGGAGAAACCACAATGAGCAGTTCTTC
CASSVTSGRNHNEQFF
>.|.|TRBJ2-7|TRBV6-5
TGTGCCAGCAGTGTCTATCCCTACGAGCAGTACTTC
CASSVYPYEQYF
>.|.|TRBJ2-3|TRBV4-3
TGCGCCAGCAGCCCGCGTGGACTAGGGGGTAATACGCAGTATTTT
CASSPRGLGGNTQYF
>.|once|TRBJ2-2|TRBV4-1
TGCGCCAGCAGCCAAGTCGACAGGTATAGGTCCGGGGAGCTGTTTTTT
CASSQVDRYRSGELFF
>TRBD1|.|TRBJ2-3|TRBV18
TGTGCCAGCGTCGAGTTCGGGACAGCAGATACGCAGTATTTT
CASVEFGTADTQYF
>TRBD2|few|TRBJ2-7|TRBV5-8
TGTGCCAGCAGCCCCTGGCGGGAGGTCTACGAGCAGTACTTC
CASSPWREVYEQYF
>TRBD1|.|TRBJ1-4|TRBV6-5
TGTGCCAGCAGTTCCACAGGGGGTGAAAAACTGTTTTTT
CASSSTGGEKLFF
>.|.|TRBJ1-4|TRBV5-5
TGTGCCAGCAGCTTGTCCGGCGGTAGTGAAAAACTGTTTTTT
CASSLSGGSEKLFF
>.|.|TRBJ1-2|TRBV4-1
TGCGCCAGCACCCCCTATGGGCGCGACTATGGCTACACCTTC
CASTPYGRDYGYTF
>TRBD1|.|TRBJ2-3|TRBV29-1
TGCAGCGTCACTTGGGGGACAGCGTCCGCAGATACGCAGTATTTT
CSVTWGTASADTQYF
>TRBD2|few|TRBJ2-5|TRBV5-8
TGTGCCAGCAGCGCCGGGACTAGCGGGAGATCCGGGGAGACCCAGTACTTC
CASSAGTSGRSGETQYF
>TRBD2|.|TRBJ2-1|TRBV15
TGTGCCACCAGCAGACCATCTGGAGGTGGACTAGGTTACAATGAGCAGTTCTTC
CATSRPSGGGLGYNEQFF
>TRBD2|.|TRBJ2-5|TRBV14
TGTGCCAGCAGCCGATCTGGACTAGCGGGACGGCGGGAGACCCAGTACTTC
CASSRSGLAGRRETQYF
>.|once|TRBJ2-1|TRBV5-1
TGCGCCAGCAGCTTGGTCGACAGAAACTACAATGAGCAGTTCTTC
CASSLVDRNYNEQFF
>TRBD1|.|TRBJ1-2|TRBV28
TGTGCCAGCAGGGGGACAGGCTATGGCTACACCTTC
CASRGTGYGYTF
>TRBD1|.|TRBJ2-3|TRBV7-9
TGTGCCAGCAGCCCCACAGGGGGCGCCGGGACAGATACGCAGTATTTT
CASSPTGGAGTDTQYF
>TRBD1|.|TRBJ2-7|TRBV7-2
TGTGCCAGCAGCTTAGGGGGGACAGGGTCGAACGAGCAGTACTTC
CASSLGGTGSNEQYF
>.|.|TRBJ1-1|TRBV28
TGTGCCAGCAGTTTATTCGGGAGAGCCACTGAAGCTTTCTTT
CASSLFGRATEAFF